This entry concerns a single T cell receptor beta chain. Antigen: not known. This sample stems from a study of T cell responses to AZD1222 COVID-19 vaccine. Per the germline V gene, CDR1 is SGHTA and CDR2 is FQGNSA. The V end lost 5 bases, the J end lost 0 bases, and 14 bases lay between the germline ends. There are 15 residues in the CDR3. Broader study findings: There were vaccine-associated CD4 TCRs across spike, dominant at 160-218 and 743-854. Donors skewed white British and female; clonal diversity was possibly underestimated. Repertoire samples came only from after the peak T cell response. Nearly half of spike-specific TCRs reportedly target unmutated variant regions.

Here immunoSEQ multiplex PCR was the method, and the copy in TCRdb shows in-frame clones only, minus some. The table includes tens of thousands of clones, 70% to 90% detected once. This TCR was recovered from an adult who received the AZD1222 COVID-19 vaccine. Sample: peripheral blood, taken 28 days after the second AZD1222 dose. V and J are TRBV7-2 and TRBJ2-7; maybe TRBD2 (5 bases). CDR3 sequence: CASSPWTSSSYEQYF. CDR3 nucleotides: TGTGCCAGCAGCCCGTGGACTTCTAGCTCCTACGAGCAGTACTTC.